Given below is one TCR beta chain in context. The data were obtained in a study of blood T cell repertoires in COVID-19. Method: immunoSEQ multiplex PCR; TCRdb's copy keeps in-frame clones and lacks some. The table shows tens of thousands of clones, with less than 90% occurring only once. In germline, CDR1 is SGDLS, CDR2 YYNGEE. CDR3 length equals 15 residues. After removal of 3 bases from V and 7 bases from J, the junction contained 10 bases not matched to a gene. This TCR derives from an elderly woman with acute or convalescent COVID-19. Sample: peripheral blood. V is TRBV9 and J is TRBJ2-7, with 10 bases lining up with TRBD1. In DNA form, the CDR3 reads TGTGCCAGCAGCGACACGGGACAGGGGAAGGAAGAGCAGTACTTC. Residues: CASSDTGQGKEEQYF.